A single sample gave rise to the 19 T cell receptor gamma chains below, sequenced in a study of human gamma delta and Vdelta1 T cells. What these receptors recognize is not known. TCRdb re-analyzed the PCR reads via CATT. The sample holds 7,500 to 10,000 gamma-chain clones, around 50% seen once. Input material: Vdelta1 gamma-delta T cells from blood grown in culture (DOT cells). The receptor set was obtained from a human donor in good health.

In this sample, this clone turned up a few times. Other DNA sequences in the same sample also yield this CDR3. The V and J genes are TRGV2 and TRGJ1 or TRGJ2. The V gene end was trimmed by 0 bases and the J gene end by 7 bases; junction bases not matched to a gene: 6. The CDR3 totals 13 residues. The V gene's germline CDR1 is EGSNGY and CDR2 YDSYNSKV. In DNA form, the CDR3 reads TGTGCCACCTGGGACGGGCGAGGATATAAGAAACTCTTT. This translates into CATWDGRGYKKLF.

This clone was seen more than once but under ten times. The sample holds other DNA sequences that translate to the same CDR3. The genes are TRGV3 and TRGJP2. The CDR3 has 15 amino acids. The V gene end was trimmed by 0 bases and the J gene end by 3 bases; junction bases not matched to a gene: 4. Germline-derived CDR1 and CDR2 are VTNTFY and YDVSTARD (reference sequence). The CDR3 protein is CATWDREGSDWIKTF. For the CDR3, the DNA is TGTGCCACCTGGGACAGGGAAGGTAGTGATTGGATCAAGACGTTT.

The J gene is TRGJ1 or TRGJ2, the V gene TRGV4. After removal of 2 bases from V and 9 bases from J, the junction contained 10 bases not matched to a gene. From germline, CDR1 is EGSTGY and CDR2 YDSYTSSV. This CDR3 has 13 amino acids. Here the CDR3 reads CATWDDPSPKKLF. In DNA, the CDR3 is TGTGCCACCTGGGATGACCCCTCCCCTAAGAAACTCTTT.

Regarding this clone: Other DNA sequences of this sample code for an identical CDR3. The chain is built from TRGV5 and TRGJ1 or TRGJ2. The CDR3 runs to 12 residues. Germline V CDR1 and CDR2: VINAFY, YDVSNSKD. V was pared by 3 bases and J by 7 bases, with 6 bases of the junction left unmatched. The CDR3 bases are TGTGCCACCTGGGACCGAAGGTATAAGAAACTCTTT. Its protein product is CATWDRRYKKLF.

This clone is categorized as medium-sized. The V call is TRGV3, the J call TRGJP2. CDR3 length: 12 amino acids. V trimming: 4 bases; J trimming: 7 bases; junction bases outside the gene matches: 3. CDR1 and CDR2 (germline): VTNTFY, YDVSTARD (reference sequence). This CDR3 reads CATWEVDWIKTF. CDR3 nucleotide sequence: TGTGCCACCTGGGAGGTTGATTGGATCAAGACGTTT.

In its sample, this clone was seen a few times. At the DNA level, this CDR3 is encoded by other sequences in the same sample as well. The chain combines TRGV5 with TRGJ1 or TRGJ2. The length of the CDR3 is 13 residues. Germline V gene lookup returns CDR1 VINAFY and CDR2 YDVSNSKD. The junction had 3 bases not matched to a gene; V was cut back by 0 bases and J by 4 bases. CDR3 sequence: CATWDRPYYKKLF. The CDR3 nucleotides read TGTGCCACCTGGGACAGGCCCTATTATAAGAAACTCTTT.

This sequence joins TRGV3 and TRGJ1 or TRGJ2. Germline V CDR1 and CDR2: VTNTFY, YDVSTARD (reference sequence). V dropped 3 bases and J dropped 7; count of bases not matched to a gene: 12. There are 14 residues in the CDR3. The CDR3 protein is CATWDGPLGYKKLF. CDR3 DNA sequence: TGTGCCACCTGGGACGGACCCTTGGGGTATAAGAAACTCTTT.

This clone was counted only a few times. The chain couples TRGV8 to TRGJP2. This CDR3 contains 16 residues. CDR1 VENAVY and CDR2 YDSYNSRV come from the germline V gene. The trim removed 1 base at V and 5 bases at J, leaving 10 bases unmatched. The DNA of the CDR3 is TGTGCCACCTGGGATAGACGGACGGTAAGTGATTGGATCAAGACGTTT. It yields the protein CATWDRRTVSDWIKTF.

The chain combines TRGV10 with TRGJ1 or TRGJ2. TRGV10 is classed as an ORF, of uncertain function. The CDR3 loop spans 13 amino acids. V gave up 8 bases and J gave up 4 bases; unmatched junction bases: 9. CDR3 sequence: CAAWDCKYYKKLF. CDR3 coding DNA: TGTGCTGCGTGGGATTGTAAATATTATAAGAAACTCTTT.

The rearrangement joins TRGV2 to TRGJP2. V gave up 0 bases and J gave up 5 bases; unmatched junction bases: 6. The CDR3 consists of 15 residues. Germline V gene sequence: CDR1 EGSNGY, CDR2 YDSYNSKV. CDR3 region: CATWDGLMSDWIKTF. The CDR3 DNA reads TGTGCCACCTGGGACGGGCTGATGAGTGATTGGATCAAGACGTTT.

The chain is built from TRGV8 and TRGJ1 or TRGJ2. The CDR3 is 14 residues long. The ends lost 5 bases at V and 11 bases at J; junction bases unmatched: 18. The germline gives CDR1 VENAVY, CDR2 YDSYNSRV. The CDR3 protein is CATWASFWAEEKLF. CDR3 in DNA: TGTGCCACCTGGGCCTCATTTTGGGCAGAGGAGAAACTCTTT.

By share, this clone ranks as medium-sized. The rearrangement uses TRGV5 and TRGJ1 or TRGJ2. The CDR3 runs 15 residues. Germline V CDR1 and CDR2: VINAFY, YDVSNSKD. The junction had 6 bases not matched to a gene; V was cut back by 0 bases and J by 1 base. The CDR3 spells CATWDRRQNYYKKLF. CDR3 nucleotide sequence: TGTGCCACCTGGGACAGGCGCCAAAATTATTATAAGAAACTCTTT.

The rearrangement uses TRGV9 and TRGJ1 or TRGJ2. J lost 16 bases, V lost 0 bases, and 15 bases had no gene match. The CDR3 is made up of 13 amino acids. Germline V gene sequence: CDR1 GITISATS, CDR2 ISYDGTV (reference sequence). In nucleotides, the CDR3 is TGTGCCTTGTGGGAGGTGCCTCCGGCCCAATGTCTCTTT. Amino acids: CALWEVPPAQCLF.

This clone has only a few counts. The chain has TRGV8 and TRGJP2. V was pared by 0 bases and J by 5 bases, with 3 bases of the junction left unmatched. Germline-derived CDR1 and CDR2 are VENAVY and YDSYNSRV. CDR3 length: 14 amino acids. The CDR3 DNA reads TGTGCCACCTGGGATAGGCCCAGTGATTGGATCAAGACGTTT. Its translation is CATWDRPSDWIKTF.

This clone was counted a few times. This chain links TRGV2 with TRGJ1 or TRGJ2. Germline CDR1 is EGSNGY and CDR2 is YDSYNSKV. The CDR3 covers 11 residues. V shed 0 bases, J shed 16 bases, and the junction held 9 bases outside the gene matches. In DNA, the CDR3 is TGTGCCACCTGGGACGGGCCAGTTGCGCTCTTT. Translated: CATWDGPVALF.

The gene calls are TRGV9 and TRGJP1. The CDR3 is 14 residues long. The germline CDR1 and CDR2 sequences are GITISATS and ISYDGTV (reference sequence). V lost 3 bases and J lost 2; bases outside the gene matches: 3. In DNA form, the CDR3 reads TGTGCCTTGTGGGAGATCACCACTGGTTGGTTCAAGATATTT. As protein: CALWEITTGWFKIF.

Concerning this clone: In the same sample, other DNA sequences code for this CDR3. The gene calls are TRGV2 and TRGJ1 or TRGJ2. This CDR3 contains 15 residues. V lost 0 bases and J lost 0; bases outside the gene matches: 5. Germline V gives CDR1 EGSNGY, CDR2 YDSYNSKV. For the CDR3, the DNA is TGTGCCACCTGGGACGGGCCATTGAATTATTATAAGAAACTCTTT. This gives the protein CATWDGPLNYYKKLF.

This clone was detected only a few times. V gene TRGV3 combines with J gene TRGJ1 or TRGJ2. V shed 0 bases and J 8 bases; nucleotides not matched to a gene: 4. Germline values: CDR1 VTNTFY, CDR2 YDVSTARD (reference sequence). The CDR3 has 12 residues. The CDR3 DNA follows: TGTGCCACCTGGGACAGGCCTAATAAGAAACTCTTT. It codes for CATWDRPNKKLF.

In its sample, this clone was seen a few times. V gene TRGV4 combines with J gene TRGJ1 or TRGJ2. This CDR3 has 11 residues. The V and J ends lost 7 bases and 3 bases, in that order; junction bases with no gene match: 3. The germline V gene has CDR1 EGSTGY and CDR2 YDSYTSSV. CDR3 sequence (DNA): TGTGCCACCTGCTCTTATTATAAGAAACTCTTT. Translating gives CATCSYYKKLF.